The 29 T cell receptor beta chains below were found in one sample sequenced in a study of regulatory T cells in long-lasting Graves disease. Time point in this sample: newly diagnosed GD, antithyroid drugs for less than 3 months. From PBMCs, RNA was extracted and then used to make the TCR library. Assembly of TCR beta libraries relied on iRepertoire HTBI primers together with Arm-PCR of CDR3 regions. TCRdb fed the multiplex PCR reads into MiXCR, producing one record per CDR3 protein. The sample shows 350,000 to 500,000 distinct CDR3 sequences, around 15% of them seen only once. These records were also assigned to another study, of T cells in Graves' hyperthyroidism and ophthalmopathy.

The material was peripheral blood mononuclear cells (PBMCs), obtained at new diagnosis, from a patient treated with antithyroid drugs. These receptors were taken from a woman between 45 and 65 years old with Graves disease.

This clonotype was seen a few times. This chain links TRBV20-1 with TRBJ2-3; D remains unclear. V was shortened by 0 bases and J by 8 bases, with 15 bases between the two germline ends. The germline CDR1 and CDR2 sequences are DFQATT and SNEGSKA (reference sequence). The CDR3 sequence is 14 residues long. CDR3 sequence: CSARDERFLGTQYF. The CDR3 nucleotides are TGCAGTGCTAGAGATGAGAGATTCCTAGGTACGCAGTATTTT.

V and J are TRBV19 and TRBJ2-5, with 8 bases identical to TRBD1. The CDR3 loop spans 16 amino acids. V dropped 1 base and J dropped 11; count of bases not matched to a gene: 15. Germline V CDR1 and CDR2: LNHDA, SQIVND (reference sequence). In DNA form, the CDR3 reads TGTGCCAGTAGTATAGCCGGGACAGGACCCTACAATGAGCAGTACTTC. Its translation is CASSIAGTGPYNEQYF.

V is TRBV7-2 and J is TRBJ1-5; D unclear. V was trimmed by 6 bases and J by 2 bases, leaving 8 bases between them. The V gene's germline CDR1 is SGHTA and CDR2 FQGNSA. This CDR3 has 13 residues. CDR3 loop: CASRAGGNQPQHF. The CDR3 DNA is TGTGCCAGCAGGGCGGGTGGCAATCAGCCCCAGCATTTT.

This clonotype was detected many times. J is TRBJ2-5 and V is TRBV11-2; D gene uncertain. Trimming pared 1 base from V and 4 bases from J, leaving 10 bases between. This CDR3 is built from 14 residues. The germline V gene encodes CDR1 SGHAT and CDR2 FQNNGV. This CDR3 is CASSLAPGRETQYF. CDR3 nucleotides: TGTGCCAGCAGCTTAGCCCCGGGTCGAGAGACCCAGTACTTC.

The chain couples TRBV3-1 to TRBJ2-1, with 8 bases that match TRBD2. Trimming removed 0 bases from V and 4 bases from J; junction bases left unmatched: 5. This CDR3 contains 16 residues. Germline CDR1 is LGHDT and CDR2 is YNNKEL (reference sequence). The CDR3 reads CASSQDPGLDYNEQFF. The DNA of the CDR3 is TGTGCCAGCAGCCAAGATCCGGGACTAGATTACAATGAGCAGTTCTTC.

This clonotype was counted many times. V gene TRBV28 combines with J gene TRBJ2-7, with D possibly TRBD1 on 5 matching bases. Trimming cost V 8 bases and J 1 base, with 12 bases left between them. CDR3 size: 13 residues. From germline, CDR1 is MDHEN and CDR2 SYDVKM. The CDR3 sequence: CASLKPGSYEQYF. Written as DNA, the CDR3 is TGTGCCAGCCTAAAGCCAGGGTCCTACGAGCAGTACTTC.

The chain employs TRBV4-2 and TRBJ2-1, with a tentative D call TRBD1 (6 bases). The CDR3 spans 16 residues. Germline CDR1 and CDR2: LGHNA and YNFKEQ. Trimming stripped 0 bases from V and 1 base from J, with 10 bases between. CDR3 bases: TGTGCCAGCAGCCAAGAGACAGGAAAATCCTACAATGAGCAGTTCTTC. It codes for CASSQETGKSYNEQFF.

As regards this clonotype: A read error is the likely source, as a far larger clone sits one nucleotide away. CDR3 region: CASSLMRDTGAFF. Written as DNA, the CDR3 is TGTGCCAGCAGCTTAATGCGGGACACTGGAGCTTTCTTT. The chain links TRBV7-3 to TRBJ1-1; D is possibly TRBD1 (6 bases). Germline V lookup: CDR1 SGHTA, CDR2 FQGTGA. CDR3 size: 13 residues.

The rearrangement links TRBV6-1 to TRBJ2-2; possibly TRBD1 for D (5 bases). CDR1 MNHNS and CDR2 SASEGT come from the germline V gene. The germline V and J ends were trimmed by 1 base and 1 base, with 13 bases remaining between them. The CDR3 length is 17 residues. The CDR3 DNA reads TGTGCCAGCAGTGAAGGGGTAGGGGCAGGGAACACCGGGGAGCTGTTTTTT. This codes for CASSEGVGAGNTGELFF.

The V gene is TRBV20-1, the J gene TRBJ2-7; 7 bases are shared with TRBD2. This CDR3 contains 17 residues. Germline V gene data show CDR1 as DFQATT and CDR2 as SNEGSKA (reference sequence). The V segment lost 1 base and the J segment 1 base; nucleotides outside the gene matches: 13. CDR3 in amino acids: CSARANLAELGSYEQYF. The CDR3 nucleotides are TGCAGTGCTAGAGCCAATCTAGCGGAGCTAGGATCCTACGAGCAGTACTTC.

Many counts were recorded for this clonotype. V gene TRBV3-1 combines with J gene TRBJ1-4; 8 positions agree with TRBD1. Unmatched junction bases numbered 9, after V lost 0 bases and J lost 0 bases. The CDR3 has 19 amino acids. CDR1 LGHDT and CDR2 YNNKEL come from the germline V gene (reference sequence). The CDR3 loop is CASSQDFGQGLATNEKLFF. CDR3 DNA sequence: TGTGCCAGCAGCCAAGATTTCGGACAGGGCCTTGCAACTAATGAAAAACTGTTTTTT.

The gene calls are TRBV9 and TRBJ1-2; no firm D call. The CDR3 has 13 residues. Trimming cost V 0 bases and J 4 bases, with 7 bases left between them. CDR1 and CDR2 from the germline V gene are SGDLS and YYNGEE. CDR3 coding DNA: TGTGCCAGCAGCGTAGGAGGGTCCTATGGCTACACCTTC. Translating gives CASSVGGSYGYTF.

This clonotype showed up many times. The chain employs TRBV27 and TRBJ2-1, with 8 bases aligning to TRBD2. V lost 1 base to trimming and J lost 3 bases; unmatched junction nucleotides: 5. CDR3 length equals 16 residues. Germline CDR1 and CDR2: MNHEY and SMNVEV (reference sequence). CDR3 sequence: CASSLLAGLDYNEQFF. CDR3 nucleotides: TGTGCCAGCAGTTTATTAGCGGGACTTGACTACAATGAGCAGTTCTTC.

V usage is TRBV18 and J usage is TRBJ1-5; 7 bases are shared with TRBD1. With 6 bases clipped from V and 2 bases from J, the junction kept 4 bases outside the gene matches. Germline CDR1 is KGHSH and CDR2 is LQKENI. The CDR3 runs to 14 residues. CDR3 coding DNA: TGTGCCAGCTCCTACGGACAGGGCAATCAGCCCCAGCATTTT. This gives the protein CASSYGQGNQPQHF.

At least ten counts were recorded for this clonotype. This sequence joins TRBV3-1 and TRBJ2-7; D is unresolved. V lost 6 bases and J lost 5, with 11 bases in between. Germline assignment: CDR1 LGHDT and CDR2 YNNKEL (reference sequence). The CDR3 runs to 12 residues. Here the CDR3 reads CASSQTGHEQYF. As DNA, the CDR3 is TGTGCCAGCAGTCAAACTGGGCACGAGCAGTACTTC.

The rearrangement uses TRBV4-1 and TRBJ2-3; TRBD1 matches at 9 bases. Looked up from germline, CDR1 is MGHRA and CDR2 is YSYEKL. J lost 0 bases, V lost 4 bases, and 8 bases had no gene match. This CDR3 comprises 17 residues. CDR3 sequence reads: CASSPSPGTGSTDTQYF. The CDR3 DNA sequence: TGCGCCAGCAGCCCGTCCCCCGGGACAGGGAGCACAGATACGCAGTATTTT.

The table lists this clonotype with many counts. The chain links TRBV7-9 to TRBJ2-1; D is perhaps TRBD1 or TRBD2 (5 bases each). From germline, CDR1 is SEHNR and CDR2 FQNEAQ (reference sequence). V lost 3 bases and J 9 bases, leaving 15 bases between the germline ends. CDR3 length: 14 amino acids. CDR3 DNA: TGTGCCAGCAGCTTGAGGGTCAGGGTGGGTGAGCAGTTCTTC. Translation gives CASSLRVRVGEQFF.

This sequence joins TRBV14 and TRBJ2-7; 9 nucleotides line up with TRBD2. Germline V gene data show CDR1 as SGHDN and CDR2 as FVKESK. The CDR3 is made up of 13 amino acids. V lost 5 bases and J lost 6; bases outside the gene matches: 5. The CDR3 region is CASSWSSGTEQYF. CDR3 coding DNA: TGTGCCAGCAGCTGGTCTAGCGGGACCGAGCAGTACTTC.

J is TRBJ2-6 and V is TRBV20-1; 7 bases line up with TRBD1. J gave up 0 bases and V 1 base, and 3 bases lay outside the gene matches. The germline V gene has CDR1 DFQATT and CDR2 SNEGSKA (reference sequence). The CDR3 totals 16 residues. The CDR3 DNA sequence: TGCAGTGCTAGAGGACAGGGCCGCTCTGGGGCCAACGTCCTGACTTTC. Its translation: CSARGQGRSGANVLTF.

This clonotype was found a few times. The V call is TRBV24-1, the J call TRBJ2-3, with D possibly being TRBD1 or TRBD2 (5 bases each). The CDR3 loop spans 14 amino acids. CDR1 and CDR2 (germline): KGHDR, SFDVKD. V lost 3 bases and J 2 bases, leaving 8 bases between the germline ends. The CDR3 DNA sequence: TGTGCCACCAGTGATGGGACCAACACAGATACGCAGTATTTT. It yields the protein CATSDGTNTDTQYF.

The J gene is TRBJ1-2, the V gene TRBV5-8, with 7 nucleotides matching TRBD1. Germline values: CDR1 SGHTS, CDR2 YDEGEE. The length of the CDR3 is 16 residues. Losses at the gene ends were 4 bases for V and 1 base for J; bases not matched to a gene: 10. The CDR3: CASSPLGQAYNYGYTF. The DNA for the CDR3 is TGTGCCAGCAGCCCCCTCGGACAGGCGTATAACTATGGCTACACCTTC.

This clonotype has more than one count but fewer than ten. The rearrangement joins TRBV6-2 or TRBV6-3 to TRBJ2-3; 11 bases agree with TRBD1. Unmatched junction bases numbered 4, after V lost 6 bases and J lost 5 bases. The germline V gene has CDR1 MNHEY and CDR2 SVGEGT. This CDR3 region has 14 residues. CDR3 amino acids: CASRSGTGGDTQYF. In DNA form, the CDR3 reads TGTGCCAGCAGATCTGGGACAGGGGGAGATACGCAGTATTTT.

This clonotype was counted many times. The CDR3 region has the DNA TGTGCCAGTAGTATCGGACAGGCTGAAGCTTTCTTT. Its protein product is CASSIGQAEAFF. V usage is TRBV19 and J usage is TRBJ1-1; 7 positions match TRBD1. V lost 3 bases to trimming and J lost 6 bases; unmatched junction nucleotides: 1. The germline CDR1 and CDR2 sequences are LNHDA and SQIVND (reference sequence). The CDR3 contains 12 residues.

This clonotype was recorded many times. The chain links TRBV5-4 to TRBJ2-4; TRBD2 agrees at 7 bases. The V gene's germline CDR1 is SGHNT and CDR2 YYREEE (reference sequence). With V trimmed by 4 bases and J by 1 base, 14 bases remained unmatched. The CDR3 has 18 amino acids. The CDR3 loop is CASSQSGTGGPAKNIQYF. DNA for the CDR3: TGTGCCAGCAGCCAATCCGGGACGGGAGGCCCCGCCAAAAACATTCAGTACTTC.

This clonotype was seen ten or more times. The chain employs TRBV29-1 and TRBJ2-7, with TRBD1 identical over 8 bases. Germline values: CDR1 SQVTM, CDR2 ANQGSEA. This CDR3 spans 12 amino acids. V lost 6 bases to trimming and J lost 7 bases; unmatched junction nucleotides: 8. CDR3 sequence reads: CSVGQGGGEQYF. The CDR3 DNA reads TGCAGCGTCGGACAGGGTGGTGGAGAGCAGTACTTC.

This clonotype was detected ten times or more. The rearrangement joins TRBV20-1 to TRBJ2-7; D might be TRBD2 (6 bases). The CDR3 loop spans 14 amino acids. Germline V lookup: CDR1 DFQATT, CDR2 SNEGSKA (reference sequence). V was shortened by 6 bases and J by 5 bases, with 20 bases between the two germline ends. The CDR3 loop reads CSAQRGGDGNEQYF. The DNA of the CDR3 is TGCAGTGCCCAGAGAGGCGGGGACGGAAACGAGCAGTACTTC.

This clonotype was counted ten times or more. Here the CDR3 DNA reads TGTGCCAGCAGTGAAAGGTGGGGGGACACTGAAGCTTTCTTT. Amino acid sequence: CASSERWGDTEAFF. V gene TRBV6-1 combines with J gene TRBJ1-1; a possible D gene is TRBD1 (5 bases). The CDR3 totals 14 residues. The germline V gene has CDR1 MNHNS and CDR2 SASEGT. The V end was cut by 2 bases, the J end by 3 bases, with 10 bases between.

This clonotype came up many times. Here the CDR3 reads CASSRGTSGRAGATEQYF. In DNA, the CDR3 is TGTGCCAGCAGTCGCGGGACTAGCGGGAGGGCCGGGGCAACCGAGCAGTACTTC. The chain links TRBV6-1 to TRBJ2-7, with 16 bases matching TRBD2. Germline-derived CDR1 and CDR2 are MNHNS and SASEGT. V lost 5 bases, J lost 6 bases, and 13 bases stayed unmatched. This CDR3 comprises 18 residues.

This clonotype was counted many times. The chain employs TRBV2 and TRBJ2-1; tentatively, D is TRBD2 (5 bases). The length of the CDR3 is 15 residues. CDR1 and CDR2 (germline): SNHLY, FYNNEI. The V gene lost 3 bases and the J gene lost 0 bases, with 9 bases spanning the gap. The CDR3 sequence is CASSEGRFSYNEQFF. Written as DNA, the CDR3 is TGTGCCAGCAGTGAGGGGAGATTCTCCTACAATGAGCAGTTCTTC.